Below, 27 T cell receptor beta chains from the same sample are listed, as sequenced in a study of cytomegalovirus exposure and HLA in healthy donors. The PCR employed 60 Vbeta primers together with 13 Jbeta primers. Only in-frame clones appear in the TCRdb table, and some are missing; sequencing was by immunoSEQ multiplex PCR. The sample has more than 80,000 clones; around 73% are singletons. Input material: PBMCs. The receptors stem from a woman aged 40-49 years in good health and CMV-seropositive.

This sequence joins TRBV15 and TRBJ2-3; 15 bases match TRBD2. The CDR3 spans 16 residues. V trimming: 6 bases; J trimming: 3 bases; junction bases outside the gene matches: 4. Germline CDR1 and CDR2: LNHNV and YYDKDF (reference sequence). The CDR3 DNA reads as TGTGCCACCAGTTTAGGGACTAGCGGGAGGACAGATACGCAGTATTTT. The encoded protein is CATSLGTSGRTDTQYF. Combining the CDR3 with reference TRBV15 and TRBJ2-3 gives the whole variable domain DAMVIQNPRYQVTQFGKPVTLSCSQTLNHNVMYWYQQKSSQAPKLLFHYYDKDFNNEADTPDNFQSRRPNTSFCFLDIRSPGLGDTAMYLCATSLGTSGRTDTQYFGPGTRLTVL.

This chain uses TRBV7-3 with TRBJ2-1; 9 nucleotides agree with TRBD2. This CDR3 comprises 14 residues. Germline V gene sequence: CDR1 SGHTA, CDR2 FQGTGA. V lost 4 bases, J lost 5 bases, and 3 bases stayed unmatched. CDR3 amino acids: CASSSGTSHNEQFF. The CDR3 nucleotides are TGTGCCAGCAGCTCCGGGACTAGCCACAATGAGCAGTTCTTC.

The rearrangement uses TRBV6-1 and TRBJ2-5; the D gene is possibly TRBD1 (7 bases). V lost 3 bases and J lost 11, with 22 bases in between. CDR1 is MNHNS, CDR2 SASEGT, per germline. The CDR3 contains 15 residues. The CDR3 bases are TGTGCCAGCAGTGACTGGCAGGGGGGCCCTCGAGAGCAGTACTTC. It yields the protein CASSDWQGGPREQYF.

This clone was counted only a few times. The rearrangement joins TRBV2 to TRBJ1-2, with D maybe TRBD1 (6 bases). Trimming removed 3 bases at V and 7 bases at J, with 9 bases between. The CDR3 has 12 residues. Germline values: CDR1 SNHLY, CDR2 FYNNEI. CDR3 protein: CASSDRGGGYTF. Written as DNA, the CDR3 is TGTGCCAGCAGTGATAGGGGGGGTGGCTACACCTTC.

This clone has just a few counts. The V call is TRBV12-1, the J call TRBJ1-5. TRBV12-1 is annotated as a pseudogene. This CDR3 is built from 17 residues. The CDR3 DNA follows: TGTGCCAGCAGGTTTGTACGGGGTAGTCGGAGAGATCAGCCCCAGCATTTT. It codes for CASRFVRGSRRDQPQHF.

The V call is TRBV25-1, the J call TRBJ1-5, with a tentative D call TRBD1 (6 bases). CDR1 and CDR2 (germline): MGHDK, SYGVNS. V lost 3 bases, J lost 3 bases, and 12 bases lay in between. The CDR3 has 15 residues. The CDR3 coding sequence is TGTGCCAGCAGTGATGGTCCGGGACACAATCAGCCCCAGCATTTT. Its protein is CASSDGPGHNQPQHF.

This clone was counted a few times. J is TRBJ1-1 and V is TRBV28; TRBD1 agrees at 7 bases. V shed 10 bases, J shed 1 base, and the junction held 12 bases outside the gene matches. The CDR3 covers 15 residues. Germline lookup yields CDR1 MDHEN and CDR2 SYDVKM. The CDR3 spells CATYGQAGGNTEAFF. CDR3 DNA sequence: TGTGCCACCTACGGACAGGCCGGTGGGAACACTGAAGCTTTCTTT. The variable domain in full, completed from reference TRBV28 and TRBJ1-1, reads DVKVTQSSRYLVKRTGEKVFLECVQDMDHENMFWYRQDPGLGLRLIYFSYDVKMKEKGDIPEGYSVSREKKERFSLILESASTNQTSMYLCATYGQAGGNTEAFFGQGTRLTVV.

V usage is TRBV27 and J usage is TRBJ1-5; 8 bases fit TRBD1. J gave up 9 bases and V 3 bases, and 16 bases lay outside the gene matches. The length of the CDR3 is 17 residues. CDR1 is MNHEY and CDR2 is SMNVEV in the germline V gene (reference sequence). The DNA of the CDR3 is TGTGCCAGCAGTTTGCGAACACCGCGGACAGGGATACTGCCCCAGCATTTT. The encoded protein is CASSLRTPRTGILPQHF.

The rearrangement uses TRBV5-1 and TRBJ2-5, with 9 bases identical to TRBD1. The CDR3 is 16 amino acids. Germline V gene lookup returns CDR1 SGHRS and CDR2 YFSETQ. V shed 1 base and J 5 bases; nucleotides not matched to a gene: 9. The CDR3 loop is CASSLSPGTGQETQYF. The CDR3 DNA follows: TGCGCCAGCAGCTTGAGCCCCGGGACAGGGCAGGAGACCCAGTACTTC. Full variable domain (missing parts from reference TRBV5-1 and TRBJ2-5): KAGVTQTPRYLIKTRGQQVTLSCSPISGHRSVSWYQQTPGQGLQFLFEYFSETQRNKGNFPGRFSGRQFSNSRSEMNVSTLELGDSALYLCASSLSPGTGQETQYFGPGTRLLVL.

The rearrangement uses TRBV28 and TRBJ2-1, with 10 bases that match TRBD2. The CDR3 has 16 residues. Trimming took 5 bases from V and 6 from J; bases not matched to a gene: 10. Germline V gene sequence: CDR1 MDHEN, CDR2 SYDVKM. The CDR3 bases are TGTGCCAGCAGTATCGGGCTAGCGGGAGCGATCAATGAGCAGTTCTTC. Encoded protein: CASSIGLAGAINEQFF.

This clone was counted only a few times. This chain links TRBV18 with TRBJ1-1; a weak D match, TRBD1 (5 bases). The CDR3 is 15 amino acids. Trimming left V 3 bases short and J 0 bases short, with 11 bases between. CDR1 is KGHSH, CDR2 LQKENI, per germline. CDR3 DNA: TGTGCCAGCTCACCCCCGGGAGGGGTGAACACTGAAGCTTTCTTT. It specifies CASSPPGGVNTEAFF.

The chain combines TRBV7-2 with TRBJ2-7; 7 bases align to TRBD2. V was clipped by 5 bases and J by 2 bases; unmatched bases: 9. Germline V gene sequence: CDR1 SGHTA, CDR2 FQGNSA. The CDR3 loop spans 15 amino acids. The CDR3 spells CASSPGGGPPYEQYF. As DNA, the CDR3 is TGTGCCAGCAGCCCGGGGGGAGGGCCCCCCTACGAGCAGTACTTC.

Of note for this clone: At one end, the junction sequence differs from germline, possibly due to a read error. The chain employs TRBV5-1 and TRBJ1-1; 7 nucleotides align to TRBD1. CDR1 and CDR2 from the germline V gene are SGHRS and YFSETQ. This CDR3 has 12 residues. The CDR3 loop is CARTQGNTESFF. The CDR3 coding sequence is TGCGCCAGGACACAGGGGAACACTGAATCTTTCTTT.

V is TRBV7-8 and J is TRBJ1-5; D is possibly TRBD1 (6 bases). Trimming left V 2 bases short and J 3 bases short, with 11 bases between. The germline CDR1 and CDR2 sequences are SGHVS and FQNEAQ. The CDR3 is 15 amino acids. CDR3 region: CASSLRGGINQPQHF. The CDR3, as DNA: TGTGCCAGCAGCTTAAGGGGGGGGATCAATCAGCCCCAGCATTTT.

The V call is TRBV6-6, the J call TRBJ1-1; 7 bases align to TRBD1. The V gene end was trimmed by 4 bases and the J gene end by 7 bases; junction bases not matched to a gene: 3. The germline V gene has CDR1 MNHNY and CDR2 SVGAGI (reference sequence). The length of the CDR3 is 12 residues. CDR3 DNA sequence: TGTGCCAGCAGTTTGAGGGACAGTGAAGCTTTCTTT. Protein product: CASSLRDSEAFF.

V is TRBV5-4 and J is TRBJ2-1; D not resolved. The CDR3 runs to 12 residues. Between the trimmed V and J ends, which lost 0 bases and 8 bases, there was a span of 6 bases. The germline CDR1 and CDR2 sequences are SGHNT and YYREEE (reference sequence). CDR3 protein: CASSLEVDEQFF. CDR3 bases: TGTGCCAGCAGCTTGGAAGTAGATGAGCAGTTCTTC.

In this sample, this clone turned up a few times. The CDR3 sequence: CASSRTGVNLQETQYF. In DNA form, the CDR3 reads TGTGCCAGCAGTAGGACAGGGGTGAACCTCCAAGAGACCCAGTACTTC. The rearrangement links TRBV5-5 to TRBJ2-5; TRBD1 matches at 9 bases. Trimming at V came to 5 bases and at J to 1 base, leaving 9 bases not matched to a gene. The CDR3 sequence is 16 residues long. CDR1 and CDR2 (germline): SGHKS, YYEKEE (reference sequence).

The sample holds one count of this clone. The V call is TRBV2, the J call TRBJ1-2; D not resolved. Germline lookup yields CDR1 SNHLY and CDR2 FYNNEI. The CDR3 sequence is 14 residues long. Trimming took 2 bases from V and 5 from J, leaving 12 bases between them. DNA of the CDR3: TGTGCCAGCAGTGAACGAGGTCAGCTTTATGGCTACACCTTC. It translates to CASSERGQLYGYTF. Full variable domain (missing parts from reference TRBV2 and TRBJ1-2): EPEVTQTPSHQVTQMGQEVILRCVPISNHLYFYWYRQILGQKVEFLVSFYNNEISEKSEIFDDQFSVERPDGSNFTLKIRSTKLEDSAMYFCASSERGQLYGYTFGSGTRLTVV.

This clone was recorded once. The rearrangement joins TRBV5-1 to TRBJ2-1; D unclear. Trimming took off 0 bases at V and 4 bases at J, with 5 bases between the two ends. This CDR3 has 13 amino acids. Germline V gene sequence: CDR1 SGHRS, CDR2 YFSETQ. The CDR3 bases are TGCGCCAGCAGCTTGGCCTTATACAATGAGCAGTTCTTC. It encodes CASSLALYNEQFF.

The chain couples TRBV6-5 to TRBJ1-1, with 7 bases matching TRBD1. The trim removed 6 bases at V and 0 bases at J, leaving 4 bases unmatched. This CDR3 is 14 amino acids long. CDR1 and CDR2 (germline): MNHEY, SVGAGI. The CDR3 region has the DNA TGTGCCAGCAGCGGACAGGCCCTGAACACTGAAGCTTTCTTT. Its translation: CASSGQALNTEAFF.

The J gene is TRBJ2-7, the V gene TRBV11-2, with 9 bases identical to TRBD2. CDR1 and CDR2 (germline): SGHAT, FQNNGV. Unmatched junction bases numbered 10, after V lost 6 bases and J lost 7 bases. CDR3 length equals 14 residues. The CDR3 DNA reads TGTGCCAGCAGTTTTAGCGGGAGAAAAGATGAGCAGTACTTC. It yields the protein CASSFSGRKDEQYF.

In its sample, this clone was seen once. The V and J genes are TRBV6-1 and TRBJ1-2; 12 nucleotides line up with TRBD1. The germline CDR1 and CDR2 sequences are MNHNS and SASEGT. This CDR3 spans 14 amino acids. The junction had 4 bases not matched to a gene; V was cut back by 7 bases and J by 4 bases. The CDR3 nucleotides are TGTGCCAGCACCCCGGGACAGGGGGCCTATGGCTACACCTTC. Its translation is CASTPGQGAYGYTF.

As DNA, the CDR3 is TGCGCCAGCAGCTTGGGAGGGATCGGGACAGGGGGAAACTATGGCTACACCTTC. It codes for CASSLGGIGTGGNYGYTF. The chain is built from TRBV5-1 and TRBJ1-2, with 11 bases aligning to TRBD1. The germline gives CDR1 SGHRS, CDR2 YFSETQ. The CDR3 totals 18 residues. V shed 0 bases, J shed 2 bases, and the junction held 9 bases outside the gene matches.

This clone has just one count. The CDR3 region is CASSPGGTGVEQYF. In nucleotides, the CDR3 is TGTGCCAGCAGCCCGGGCGGGACGGGGGTTGAGCAGTACTTC. The chain combines TRBV5-4 with TRBJ2-7, with D possibly matching TRBD2 (6 bases). Germline values: CDR1 SGHNT, CDR2 YYREEE (reference sequence). V lost 4 bases and J lost 7, with 18 bases in between. This CDR3 has 14 amino acids.

This chain joins TRBV7-9 and TRBJ2-1; no clear D gene. CDR1 and CDR2 (germline): SEHNR, FQNEAQ (reference sequence). The CDR3 has 14 residues. V dropped 4 bases and J dropped 1 base, with 8 bases sitting between them. In nucleotides, the CDR3 is TGTGCCAGCAGCTCTCAACAATCCTACAATGAGCAGTTCTTC. Protein product: CASSSQQSYNEQFF.

J is TRBJ2-7 and V is TRBV9; 7 nucleotides agree with TRBD1. The CDR3 has 15 amino acids. Germline CDR1 reads SGDLS; CDR2 reads YYNGEE. Trimming took 0 bases from V and 6 from J; bases not matched to a gene: 9. The CDR3 is CASSVGDRVGSEQYF. CDR3 in DNA: TGTGCCAGCAGCGTAGGCGACAGGGTTGGGAGCGAGCAGTACTTC. Drawing the rest from reference TRBV9 and TRBJ2-7, the complete variable domain is DSGVTQTPKHLITATGQRVTLRCSPRSGDLSVYWYQQSLDQGLQFLIQYYNGEERAKGNILERFSAQQFPDLHSELNLSSLELGDSALYFCASSVGDRVGSEQYFGPGTRLTVT.

The gene calls are TRBV28 and TRBJ1-1; 8 positions match TRBD1. Germline-derived CDR1 and CDR2 are MDHEN and SYDVKM. The J segment lost 3 bases and the V segment lost 6 bases, leaving 6 bases of the junction unmatched. CDR3 length equals 14 residues. CDR3 in amino acids: CASRRRQGYTEAFF. The CDR3 coding sequence is TGTGCCAGCAGACGACGACAGGGGTACACTGAAGCTTTCTTT.